The 18 T cell receptor beta chains below all came from one sample that was sequenced in a study of shared clonotypes between healthy human individuals. Profiled with immunoSEQ multiplex PCR; TCRdb holds only in-frame clones, not every one. The table includes 2 million to 2.5 million clones, approximately 93% detected once. What was sequenced was naive CD4+ T cells from PBMCs. Specified subset: CD45RA+ positively selected. These receptors were collected from a man aged 18 to 29 in good health. Some clones in this sample may be carry-over from other donors' samples.

The rearrangement uses TRBV19 and TRBJ2-7; a weak D match, TRBD1 (6 bases). Germline loops: CDR1 LNHDA, CDR2 SQIVND (reference sequence). The CDR3 has 13 residues. Trimming stripped 5 bases from V and 6 bases from J, with 14 bases between. CDR3 loop: CASSSNRASEQYF. The CDR3 DNA follows: TGTGCCAGTAGTTCGAACAGGGCTTCCGAGCAGTACTTC. Based on the CDR3 plus reference TRBV19 and TRBJ2-7, the full variable domain is DGGITQSPKYLFRKEGQNVTLSCEQNLNHDAMYWYRQDPGQGLRLIYYSQIVNDFQKGDIAEGYSVSREKKESFPLTVTSAQKNPTAFYLCASSSNRASEQYFGPGTRLTVT.

This chain uses TRBV29-1 with TRBJ2-5; TRBD2 agrees at 15 bases. CDR3 length: 13 amino acids. V lost 7 bases and J lost 4; bases outside the gene matches: 1. Germline V gene lookup returns CDR1 SQVTM and CDR2 ANQGSEA. DNA of the CDR3: TGCAGCGGGACTAGCGGGGGGGGAGAGACCCAGTACTTC. It is translated as CSGTSGGGETQYF. Full variable domain (outside the CDR3, taken from reference TRBV29-1 and TRBJ2-5): SAVISQKPSRDICQRGTSLTIQCQVDSQVTMMFWYRQQPGQSLTLIATANQGSEATYESGFVIDKFPISRPNLTFSTLTVSNMSPEDSSIYLCSGTSGGGETQYFGPGTRLLVL.

This clone was counted only a few times. CDR3 region: CASSDTSATYEQYF. CDR3 DNA sequence: TGCGCCAGCAGCGACACTAGCGCCACCTACGAGCAGTACTTC. The chain carries TRBV5-1 and TRBJ2-7; TRBD2 matches at 7 bases. The CDR3 has 14 residues. V trimming: 4 bases; J trimming: 2 bases; junction bases outside the gene matches: 6. The germline gives CDR1 SGHRS, CDR2 YFSETQ.

The chain combines TRBV14 with TRBJ2-1; D is perhaps TRBD1 or TRBD2 (5 bases each). Trimming removed 0 bases at V and 9 bases at J, with 15 bases between. CDR1 SGHDN and CDR2 FVKESK come from the germline V gene. The CDR3 covers 15 residues. CDR3 region: CASSQDWGSPFEQFF. As DNA, the CDR3 is TGTGCCAGCAGCCAAGATTGGGGGTCACCGTTTGAGCAGTTCTTC.

The rearrangement uses TRBV30 and TRBJ1-3, with unresolved D. CDR1 is GTSNPN and CDR2 is SVGIG in the germline V gene (reference sequence). V lost 6 bases and J lost 3, with 6 bases in between. The CDR3 totals 11 residues. CDR3 nucleotides: TGTGCCTGTTCTAATGGAAACACCATATATTTT. Its translation: CACSNGNTIYF. The whole variable domain, filled in from reference TRBV30 and TRBJ1-3, reads SQTIHQWPATLVQPVGSPLSLECTVEGTSNPNLYWYRQAAGRGLQLLFYSVGIGQISSEVPQNLSASRPQDRQFILSSKKLLLSDSGFYLCACSNGNTIYFGEGSWLTVV.

The chain uses TRBV7-3 and TRBJ2-1; no reliable D call. The V end was cut by 1 base, the J end by 9 bases, with 13 bases between. CDR3 length: 14 residues. CDR1 is SGHTA, CDR2 FQGTGA, per germline. CDR3 in DNA: TGTGCCAGCAGCTTAAGGGCCGCTTCGAGTGAGCAGTTCTTC. The encoded protein is CASSLRAASSEQFF.

This chain connects TRBV6-5 to TRBJ2-7; 7 bases are a match to TRBD1. With 6 bases clipped from V and 2 bases from J, the junction kept 7 bases outside the gene matches. The CDR3 sequence is 14 residues long. Looked up from germline, CDR1 is MNHEY and CDR2 is SVGAGI. The CDR3 region is CASSHGQETYEQYF. DNA for the CDR3: TGTGCCAGCAGCCACGGACAGGAGACCTACGAGCAGTACTTC.

The sample holds one count of this clone. The rearrangement joins TRBV7-7 to TRBJ1-4; TRBD1 is a possible D gene (5 bases). Germline assignment: CDR1 SSHAT and CDR2 FNYEAQ (reference sequence). V was clipped by 3 bases and J by 4 bases, with 9 bases between them. The CDR3 is made up of 14 amino acids. CDR3 DNA sequence: TGTGCCAGCAGCTTGACAGCTTATAATGAAAAACTGTTTTTT. Translated, it gives CASSLTAYNEKLFF.

The chain recombines TRBV28 with TRBJ2-7; D possibly corresponds to TRBD1 (6 bases). This CDR3 region has 14 residues. CDR1 is MDHEN and CDR2 is SYDVKM in the germline V gene. Trimming stripped 3 bases from V and 3 bases from J, with 12 bases between. The CDR3 is CASSFPQGNYEQYF. The DNA of the CDR3 is TGTGCCAGCAGTTTCCCGCAGGGGAACTACGAGCAGTACTTC.

CDR3 DNA sequence: TGTGCCAGCAGCACTGTGCCTGGAAACACCATATATTTT. Translating gives CASSTVPGNTIYF. The chain combines TRBV5-4 with TRBJ1-3; D is uncertain. V gave up 4 bases and J gave up 2 bases, with 7 bases separating them. Germline values: CDR1 SGHNT, CDR2 YYREEE (reference sequence). The CDR3 is 13 amino acids.

This sequence joins TRBV18 and TRBJ2-3; D gene uncertain. Germline lookup yields CDR1 KGHSH and CDR2 LQKENI. The V end was cut by 3 bases, the J end by 4 bases, with 11 bases between. The length of the CDR3 is 14 residues. DNA of the CDR3: TGTGCCAGCTCACCCTCCGGTCCCCCAGATACGCAGTATTTT. This encodes CASSPSGPPDTQYF.

This chain links TRBV9 with TRBJ2-3; D could derive from TRBD1 or TRBD2 (5 bases each). Germline V gene sequence: CDR1 SGDLS, CDR2 YYNGEE. CDR3 length: 15 residues. Trimming took off 1 base at V and 3 bases at J, with 12 bases between the two ends. The CDR3 region is CASSVIGTGTDTQYF. CDR3 nucleotide sequence: TGTGCCAGCAGCGTAATCGGGACGGGGACAGATACGCAGTATTTT.

The chain couples TRBV27 to TRBJ1-1; D is undetermined. Trimming took 3 bases from V and 5 from J, leaving 16 bases between them. The germline V gene has CDR1 MNHEY and CDR2 SMNVEV (reference sequence). The CDR3 is 15 amino acids. The CDR3 protein is CASSFYGVRRTEAFF. The CDR3 DNA reads as TGTGCCAGCAGTTTTTATGGGGTCCGGAGAACTGAAGCTTTCTTT.

Note on this clone: An end of the junction does not agree with germline; a read error may underlie this. The CDR3 protein is CASGLAGPSNF. The DNA for the CDR3 is TGTGCCAGTGGACTAGCGGGACCCTCGAATTTT. This chain uses TRBV19 with TRBJ2-3; 12 bases agree with TRBD2. Looked up from germline, CDR1 is LNHDA and CDR2 is SQIVND (reference sequence). The CDR3 is 11 amino acids.

CDR3 DNA: TGTGCCAGCAGCTTTCGGGACAGACCCTACAATGAGCAGTTCTTC. It is translated as CASSFRDRPYNEQFF. The J gene is TRBJ2-1, the V gene TRBV28, with 7 bases matching TRBD1. Looked up from germline, CDR1 is MDHEN and CDR2 is SYDVKM. The CDR3 spans 15 residues. The junction had 7 bases not matched to a gene; V was cut back by 6 bases and J by 2 bases.

The rearrangement uses TRBV27 and TRBJ2-1, with a weak D call TRBD1 (6 bases). Germline values: CDR1 MNHEY, CDR2 SMNVEV (reference sequence). CDR3 length: 14 residues. V was trimmed by 3 bases and J by 5 bases, leaving 11 bases between them. The CDR3 spells CASSLYRVNNEQFF. The CDR3 DNA sequence: TGTGCCAGCAGTTTGTACAGGGTAAACAATGAGCAGTTCTTC.

The V gene is TRBV27, the J gene TRBJ2-1, with D perhaps matching TRBD2 (6 bases). The CDR3 sequence is 12 residues long. The V end was cut by 5 bases, the J end by 13 bases, with 15 bases between. CDR1 and CDR2 (germline): MNHEY, SMNVEV (reference sequence). CDR3 nucleotide sequence: TGTGCCAGCAGTCGCGGGACCGAGAGTCAGTTCTTC. Protein sequence: CASSRGTESQFF.

As concerns this clone: Other nucleotide sequences from this sample produce the same CDR3. The V gene is TRBV28, the J gene TRBJ1-5; D gene unclear. The CDR3 sequence is 14 residues long. V lost 5 bases and J 1 base, leaving 9 bases between the germline ends. The germline V gene has CDR1 MDHEN and CDR2 SYDVKM. The CDR3, as DNA: TGTGCCAGCAGTAAGGGTGGGAGCAATCAGCCCCAGCATTTT. Protein: CASSKGGSNQPQHF. Full variable domain (remainder filled in from reference TRBV28 and TRBJ1-5): DVKVTQSSRYLVKRTGEKVFLECVQDMDHENMFWYRQDPGLGLRLIYFSYDVKMKEKGDIPEGYSVSREKKERFSLILESASTNQTSMYLCASSKGGSNQPQHFGDGTRLSIL.